A single sample gave rise to the 17 T cell receptor beta chains below, sequenced in a study of human thymus T cells. The protocol was immunoSEQ multiplex PCR, while the TCRdb copy is restricted to in-frame clones and leaves out a portion. The data hold 100,000 to 150,000 clones, with 90% to 95% observed a single time. From resections taken during corrective heart surgery, the thymus tissue was obtained. The specimen was thymus tissue. These receptors were taken from a boy under three years old with a congenital heart defect but otherwise immunologically healthy.

The sample holds one count of this clone. A junction end diverges from the germline sequence, so it may reflect a read error. This sequence joins TRBV7-7 and TRBJ2-5; TRBD2 matches at 8 bases. This CDR3 spans 17 amino acids. Germline V gene data show CDR1 as SSHAT and CDR2 as FNYEAQ (reference sequence). The CDR3 coding sequence is TGTGCTAGCAGCTTATCTGCGGGGGGATGGTCGCAAGAGACCCAGTACTTC. Amino acid sequence: CASSLSAGGWSQETQYF.

The V and J genes are TRBV4-2 and TRBJ1-2; no definite D call. This CDR3 contains 14 residues. Germline V gives CDR1 LGHNA, CDR2 YNFKEQ. The germline V and J ends were trimmed by 1 base and 0 bases, with 6 bases remaining between them. The CDR3 loop is CASSQGKTNYGYTF. Here the CDR3 DNA reads TGTGCCAGCAGCCAAGGGAAGACTAACTATGGCTACACCTTC.

This sequence joins TRBV18 and TRBJ2-2; D gene unclear. CDR1 is KGHSH, CDR2 LQKENI, per germline. Trimming shortened V by 3 bases and J by 1 base, and 12 bases separated the two germline ends. The CDR3 extends over 16 amino acids. The CDR3 reads CASSPDGIMNTGELFF. The CDR3 nucleotides read TGTGCCAGCTCACCGGACGGAATAATGAACACCGGGGAGCTGTTTTTT.

The chain employs TRBV21-1 and TRBJ2-7; TRBD2 is taken as the D call from the table, unchecked against the DNA. TRBV21-1 is tagged as a pseudogene. The CDR3 runs 10 residues. CDR3 bases: TGTGCCAGCGGGAAGGGGGGCGGGGGCTTC. This encodes CASGKGGGGF.

The CDR3: CASSLVGYKRRSSYNEQFF. The DNA of the CDR3 is TGCGCCAGCAGCTTGGTTGGCTACAAAAGACGAAGCTCCTACAATGAGCAGTTCTTC. The rearrangement joins TRBV5-1 to TRBJ2-1; D is undetermined. Trimming shortened V by 0 bases and J by 0 bases, and 19 bases separated the two germline ends. Germline CDR1 is SGHRS and CDR2 is YFSETQ. CDR3 length: 19 amino acids.

The genes are TRBV25-1 and TRBJ2-3; possible D gene TRBD1, 5 bases. The length of the CDR3 is 16 residues. V was pared by 7 bases and J by 6 bases, with 23 bases between. Looked up from germline, CDR1 is MGHDK and CDR2 is SYGVNS. CDR3 residues: CASTTRCSSHRDTQYF. DNA of the CDR3: TGTGCCAGCACCACCCGGTGTAGCAGCCACAGGGATACGCAGTATTTT.

V and J are TRBV10-1 and TRBJ1-1; D is undetermined. The length of the CDR3 is 14 residues. From germline, CDR1 is WNHNN and CDR2 SYGVQD (reference sequence). The V gene lost 3 bases and the J gene lost 5 bases, with 13 bases spanning the gap. This CDR3 reads CASSEVGSRTEAFF. The DNA of the CDR3 is TGCGCCAGCAGTGAAGTCGGCAGCAGGACTGAAGCTTTCTTT.

The chain uses TRBV10-2 and TRBJ1-2, with D possibly TRBD1 on 6 matching bases. The CDR3 extends over 15 amino acids. Trimming removed 6 bases from V and 4 bases from J, with 18 bases in between. Looked up from germline, CDR1 is WSHSY and CDR2 is SAAADI. The CDR3 spells CASSPDRLKGYGYTF. The CDR3 region has the DNA TGCGCCAGCAGCCCCGACAGGCTAAAGGGCTATGGCTACACCTTC.

The CDR3 spells CASTSGGGNQPQHF. The DNA of the CDR3 is TGTGCCAGCACCTCGGGTGGGGGCAATCAGCCCCAGCATTTT. The V gene is TRBV27, the J gene TRBJ1-5; D call uncertain. CDR3 size: 14 residues. The V gene lost 7 bases and the J gene lost 2 bases, with 12 bases spanning the gap. The germline gives CDR1 MNHEY, CDR2 SMNVEV (reference sequence).

In DNA form, the CDR3 reads TGTGCCAGCAGTGAAGGTGGGCCAACTAATGAAAAACTGTTTTTT. Residues: CASSEGGPTNEKLFF. The V gene is TRBV6-1, the J gene TRBJ1-4, with D unclear. The germline V gene encodes CDR1 MNHNS and CDR2 SASEGT. This CDR3 has 15 amino acids. Trimming removed 1 base from V and 0 bases from J, with 6 bases in between.

This clone was counted once. The rearrangement joins TRBV28 to TRBJ1-2; D is possibly TRBD1 (5 bases). The germline V gene has CDR1 MDHEN and CDR2 SYDVKM. The CDR3 length is 15 residues. V lost 5 bases and J 5 bases, leaving 18 bases between the germline ends. CDR3 sequence (DNA): TGTGCCAGCAGTCCCGGGGGGGAAGCCACGTATGGCTACACCTTC. It encodes CASSPGGEATYGYTF.

V and J are TRBV5-1 and TRBJ2-1, with no clear D. Deletions cut 5 bases from V and 5 bases from J, with 8 bases between. This CDR3 is 12 amino acids long. Germline loops: CDR1 SGHRS, CDR2 YFSETQ. The CDR3 spells CASSSSNNEQFF. The CDR3 DNA reads TGCGCCAGCAGTAGCTCAAACAATGAGCAGTTCTTC. Together with reference TRBV5-1 and TRBJ2-1, the CDR3 gives the full variable domain: KAGVTQTPRYLIKTRGQQVTLSCSPISGHRSVSWYQQTPGQGLQFLFEYFSETQRNKGNFPGRFSGRQFSNSRSEMNVSTLELGDSALYLCASSSSNNEQFFGPGTRLTVL.

The chain has TRBV4-3 and TRBJ2-5; TRBD2 aligns across 7 bases. The V gene end was trimmed by 0 bases and the J gene end by 0 bases; junction bases not matched to a gene: 13. CDR1 is LGHNA, CDR2 YSLEER, per germline. This CDR3 has 19 amino acids. The CDR3 loop reads CASSQEFIPSSGHQETQYF. The DNA for the CDR3 is TGCGCCAGCAGCCAAGAGTTTATCCCCTCTAGCGGACACCAAGAGACCCAGTACTTC.

The chain couples TRBV5-6 to TRBJ1-2, with D possibly TRBD1 on 5 matching bases. There are 16 residues in the CDR3. Germline CDR1 and CDR2: SGHDT and YYEEEE. V was clipped by 6 bases and J by 3 bases, with 21 bases between them. The CDR3 nucleotides are TGTGCCAGCACTCGGCTGAGGGGTCCAGGATACTATGGCTACACCTTC. Translation: CASTRLRGPGYYGYTF.

This clone has only a few counts. The chain carries TRBV27 and TRBJ1-1, with D perhaps TRBD1 (6 bases). Trimming left V 1 base short and J 3 bases short, with 12 bases between. The germline V gene encodes CDR1 MNHEY and CDR2 SMNVEV (reference sequence). This CDR3 region has 15 residues. The CDR3 spells CASSLYRGADTEAFF. The CDR3 DNA follows: TGTGCCAGCAGTTTATATCGGGGGGCCGACACTGAAGCTTTCTTT.

This clone was seen a single time. The chain combines TRBV5-1 with TRBJ2-3; 11 bases agree with TRBD1. CDR3 length: 16 residues. Germline assignment: CDR1 SGHRS and CDR2 YFSETQ. V shed 4 bases and J 3 bases; nucleotides not matched to a gene: 7. This chain's CDR3 is CASSLRDRGRTDTQYF. The CDR3 DNA reads TGCGCCAGCAGCCTGAGGGACAGGGGGAGGACAGATACGCAGTATTTT.

The chain links TRBV4-1 to TRBJ1-2; D possibly corresponds to TRBD1 (5 bases). This CDR3 contains 16 residues. Germline V gene data show CDR1 as MGHRA and CDR2 as YSYEKL. Trimming stripped 0 bases from V and 4 bases from J, with 15 bases between. The chain's CDR3 is CASSQDFRQGFYGYTF. The CDR3 DNA sequence: TGCGCCAGCAGCCAAGATTTTCGTCAGGGCTTCTATGGCTACACCTTC.